This T cell receptor beta chain was identified in a study of neurological immune-mediated disorders. The study, taken as a whole, reports: Expanded clones shared no CDR3 amino acid sequences across subjects, suggesting private repertoires in all groups. HTLV-1-associated myelopathy led in TCR clonal expansion, while multiple sclerosis ranked lowest, below healthy controls.

The germline gives CDR1 LGHNA, CDR2 YSLEER. The CDR3 loop spans 18 amino acids. Losses at the gene ends were 1 base for V and 0 bases for J; bases not matched to a gene: 8. The team produced cDNA through 5'RACE using 10-nucleotide random UMIs. One entry per CDR3 protein results from TCRdb running MiXCR on the 5' RACE reads. The sample holds 55,000 to 70,000 distinct CDR3 sequences, about 4% seen once. This clonotype was recorded many times. The antigen remains undetermined. This sequence joins TRBV4-3 and TRBJ2-2; TRBD1 agrees at 7 bases. The sample comprised PBMCs. The sequence was obtained from a man aged 25 to 40 with multiple sclerosis. The CDR3 protein is CASSQGLGQTSNTGELFF. In DNA, the CDR3 is TGCGCCAGCAGCCAAGGACTGGGACAGACCTCGAACACCGGGGAGCTGTTTTTT.